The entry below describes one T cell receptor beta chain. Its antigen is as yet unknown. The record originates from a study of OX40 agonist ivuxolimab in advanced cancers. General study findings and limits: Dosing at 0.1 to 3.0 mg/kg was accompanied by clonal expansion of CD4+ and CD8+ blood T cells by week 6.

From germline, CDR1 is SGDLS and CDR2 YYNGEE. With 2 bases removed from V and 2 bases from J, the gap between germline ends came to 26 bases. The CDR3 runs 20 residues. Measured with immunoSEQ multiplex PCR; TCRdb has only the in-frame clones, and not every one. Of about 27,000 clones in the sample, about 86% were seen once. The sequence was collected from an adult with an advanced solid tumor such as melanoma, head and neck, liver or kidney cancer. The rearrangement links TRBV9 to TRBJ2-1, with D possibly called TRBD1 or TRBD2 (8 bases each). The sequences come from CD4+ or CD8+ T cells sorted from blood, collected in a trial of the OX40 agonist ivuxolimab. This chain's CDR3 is CASSVTPGTGIGGAYNEQFF. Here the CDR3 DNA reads TGTGCCAGCAGCGTGACCCCCGGGACAGGTATCGGGGGGGCCTACAATGAGCAGTTCTTC.